This TCR beta chain emerged from a study of blood T cell repertoires in COVID-19. Turning to the study itself: Acute and convalescent COVID-19 samples came from the United States, Italy and Spain.

Germline V gene sequence: CDR1 SGHRS, CDR2 YFSETQ. The CDR3 sequence is 17 residues long. V lost 3 bases to trimming and J lost 4 bases; unmatched junction nucleotides: 8. The count of this clone is one. Data came from immunoSEQ multiplex PCR; TCRdb stores just in-frame clones and leaves some out. The repertoire consists of 200,000 or so clones, with about 90% occurring once and the leading ten covering more than 3%. Material for sequencing was PBMCs or T cells enriched from blood (not recorded which). The clonotype comes from a woman aged 25 to 45 who had been exposed to COVID-19. V gene TRBV5-1 combines with J gene TRBJ2-5; 14 bases align to TRBD2. CDR3 protein: CASSWGLAGVGGETQYF. CDR3 nucleotide sequence: TGCGCCAGCAGCTGGGGACTAGCGGGAGTTGGAGGAGAGACCCAGTACTTC.